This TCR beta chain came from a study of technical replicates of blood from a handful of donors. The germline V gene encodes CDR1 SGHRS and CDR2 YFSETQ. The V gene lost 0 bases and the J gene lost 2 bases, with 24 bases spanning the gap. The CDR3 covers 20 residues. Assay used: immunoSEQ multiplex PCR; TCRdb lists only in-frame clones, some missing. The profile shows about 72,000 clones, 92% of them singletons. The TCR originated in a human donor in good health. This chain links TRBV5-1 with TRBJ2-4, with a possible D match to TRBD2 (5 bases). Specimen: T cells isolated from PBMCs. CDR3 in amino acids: CASSLGLTLYGTGTKNIQYF. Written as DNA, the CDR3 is TGCGCCAGCAGCTTGGGGCTGACACTTTATGGAACCGGGACCAAAAACATTCAGTACTTC.